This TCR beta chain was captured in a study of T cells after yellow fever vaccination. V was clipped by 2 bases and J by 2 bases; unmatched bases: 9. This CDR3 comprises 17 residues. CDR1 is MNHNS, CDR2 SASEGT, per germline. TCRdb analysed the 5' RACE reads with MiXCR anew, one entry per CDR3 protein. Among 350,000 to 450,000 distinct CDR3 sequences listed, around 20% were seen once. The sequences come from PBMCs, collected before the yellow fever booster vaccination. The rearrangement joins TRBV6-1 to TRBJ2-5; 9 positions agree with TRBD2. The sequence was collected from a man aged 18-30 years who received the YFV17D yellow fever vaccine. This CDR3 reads CASSEQLRGGFQETQYF. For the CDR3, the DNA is TGTGCCAGCAGTGAACAGTTGCGGGGGGGGTTTCAAGAGACCCAGTACTTC.